The present T cell receptor (beta chain) was sequenced within a study of human T cells and chemical hapten exposure. Study-wide results and caveats: In comparison with controls, expanded TCRs gave rise to a significantly larger number of large CDR3 similarity clusters.

This clonotype was recorded many times. Antigen specificity is unknown. One entry per CDR3 protein results from TCRdb running MiXCR on the RACE reads. The table shows about 380,000 distinct CDR3 sequences, with 4.5% to 5.5% occurring only once. The CDR3 extends over 12 amino acids. The germline V and J ends were trimmed by 4 bases and 1 base, with 0 bases remaining between them. Looked up from germline, CDR1 is KGHDR and CDR2 is SFDVKD. Time point indicated: pre-sensitization, week 0. Described treatment: therapeutic diphenylcyclopropenone sensitization with weekly scalp DPC. The sequence came from a woman in her fifties or sixties with alopecia areata. Some clones in this sample may be carry-over from other donors' samples. The specimen was whole blood, collected in connection with sensitization to the hapten diphenylcyclopropenone (DPC). The V gene is TRBV24-1, the J gene TRBJ2-2; D is uncertain. The DNA for the CDR3 is TGTGCCACCAGTGAGAACACCGGGGAGCTGTTTTTT. This encodes CATSENTGELFF.